The entry below describes one T cell receptor (beta chain). MiXCR, applied by TCRdb to the RT-PCR reads, yields one record per CDR3 protein. This sample yields approximately 720,000 distinct CDR3 sequences, of which about 14% are seen a single time; about 3.9% belongs to the top ten. V was cut by 4 bases and J by 8 bases, with 18 bases left in between. Germline V gene sequence: CDR1 SGHRS, CDR2 YFSETQ. The CDR3 runs 15 residues. The V call is TRBV5-1, the J call TRBJ1-4; tentatively, D is TRBD1 (6 bases). The receptor was isolated from a female donor in good health, serving as a healthy control. The sample taken for sequencing was memory CD4+ T cells from blood. CDR3 DNA sequence: TGCGCCAGCAGCGTTGTAAGGGGGATTGAGGAAAAACTGTTTTTT. Translated, it gives CASSVVRGIEEKLFF.